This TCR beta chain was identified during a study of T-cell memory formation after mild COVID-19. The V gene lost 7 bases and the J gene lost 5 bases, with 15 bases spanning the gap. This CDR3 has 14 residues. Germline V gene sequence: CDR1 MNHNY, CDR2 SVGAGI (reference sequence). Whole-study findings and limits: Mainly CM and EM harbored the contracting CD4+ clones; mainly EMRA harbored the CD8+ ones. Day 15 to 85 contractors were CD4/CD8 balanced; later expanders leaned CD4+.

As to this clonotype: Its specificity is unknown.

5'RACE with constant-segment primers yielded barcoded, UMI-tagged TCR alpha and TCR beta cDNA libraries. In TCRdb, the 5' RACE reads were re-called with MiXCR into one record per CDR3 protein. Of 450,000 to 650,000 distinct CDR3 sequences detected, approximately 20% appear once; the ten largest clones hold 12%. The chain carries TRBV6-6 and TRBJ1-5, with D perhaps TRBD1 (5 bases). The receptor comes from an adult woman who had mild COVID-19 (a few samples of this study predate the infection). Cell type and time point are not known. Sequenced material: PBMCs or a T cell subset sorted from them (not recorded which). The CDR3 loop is CASKPNGAHQPQHF. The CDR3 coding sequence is TGTGCCAGCAAACCTAATGGGGCCCATCAGCCCCAGCATTTT.